These T cell receptor beta chains were read from a single sample in a study of cytomegalovirus exposure and HLA in healthy donors. Produced via immunoSEQ multiplex PCR; TCRdb's table is partial and in-frame only. The table has about 200,000 clones, around 80% seen once. Sequencing input: PBMCs. The receptors were gathered from a man aged 25-45 years in good health and CMV-seronegative. The CDR3 runs from the conserved cysteine through the conserved F or W. A D gene is named only where the DNA matches it firmly. Some rows mark clone size as missing; the rest say once, few, many or name a class of expanded clone.

cdr3_nt	cdr3_aa	d_call	v_call	j_call	clone_size
TGCGCCAGCAGCCAGATTGGGGGGGGGACTGAAGCTTTCTTT	CASSQIGGGTEAFF	NA	TRBV4-1	TRBJ1-1	NA
TGTGCAAGTCGCTTCCCCGGGACAGGGAGCACAGATACGCAGTATTTT	CASRFPGTGSTDTQYF	NA	TRBV12-2	TRBJ2-3	NA
TGTGCCAGCAGCCCACGGGTCTCTGGGGCCAACGTCCTGACTTTC	CASSPRVSGANVLTF	NA	TRBV21-1	TRBJ2-6	NA
TGTGCCAGCAGACCCCAGGGGGCTCCACAGCCCCAGCATTTT	CASRPQGAPQPQHF	TRBD1	TRBV27	TRBJ1-5	NA
TGTGCCAGCAGCTCCAGGGGCGGCCGGGAGACCCAGTACTTC	CASSSRGGRETQYF	NA	TRBV11-3	TRBJ2-5	NA
TGTGCCAGCAGCGGTGGAGGGCCCTACGAGCAGTACTTC	CASSGGGPYEQYF	NA	TRBV28	TRBJ2-7	few
TGTGCCAGCAGGCGCCAGCAGGGGGGACAAGGTGAGCAGTTCTTC	CASRRQQGGQGEQFF	NA	TRBV6-5	TRBJ2-1	NA
TGTGCCAGCAGTGTGAGAGGGGGCCGGGATAATTCACCCCTCCACTTT	CASSVRGGRDNSPLHF	TRBD1	TRBV2	TRBJ1-6	few
TGCGCCAGCAGCCAACCTCCAATAGCGTCGGGAGGGCCTTTAGATGAGCAGTTCTTC	CASSQPPIASGGPLDEQFF	TRBD2	TRBV4-1	TRBJ2-1	few
TGCGCCAGCAGCTTGGCCAGCACCGGGGAGCTGTTTTTT	CASSLASTGELFF	NA	TRBV5-1	TRBJ2-2	NA
TGCGCCAGCAGCCAAGTTGAAGGGGGAATCGGCAGGTACAGCTACGAGCAGTACTTC	CASSQVEGGIGRYSYEQYF	NA	TRBV4-1	TRBJ2-7	NA
TGTGCCACCAGCGCGCGGGACTCTCCCCCGGAGACCCAGTACTTC	CATSARDSPPETQYF	NA	TRBV15	TRBJ2-5	NA
TGCGCCAGCAGTGAGCTAGCGGGAGATATAGGCAATGAGCAGTTCTTC	CASSELAGDIGNEQFF	TRBD2	TRBV10-2	TRBJ2-1	NA
TGTGCCAGCAGTTACGCAGGGGGCGAGCAGTACTTC	CASSYAGGEQYF	TRBD1	TRBV6-6	TRBJ2-7	once
TGTGCCAGCAGCAAAGTTGTCAGGAGGGACAGGCGATACCAAGAGACCCAGTACTTC	CASSKVVRRDRRYQETQYF	NA	TRBV21-1	TRBJ2-5	NA
TGTGCCAGCAGGCCCAGGGGTACTGAAGCTTTCTTT	CASRPRGTEAFF	NA	TRBV7-2	TRBJ1-1	few
TGTGCCAGCAGTGACTCGATTCTCAAAGACAGATCTGAAGCTTTCTTT	CASSDSILKDRSEAFF	NA	TRBV6-4	TRBJ1-1	NA
TGTGCCAGCAGCTTAGGAGGGGGTGGTCAGCCCCAGCATTTT	CASSLGGGGQPQHF	NA	TRBV7-9	TRBJ1-5	NA
TGTGCCAGCTGCCTCCAGGGCGCGAACACTGAAGCTTTCTTT	CASCLQGANTEAFF	NA	TRBV27	TRBJ1-1	NA
TGTGCCAGCAGCTTGTATTCGGTCCAGGCCTACGAGCAGTACTTC	CASSLYSVQAYEQYF	NA	TRBV5-5	TRBJ2-7	NA
TGTGCCAGCATCCCGACAGCTACCTATGGCTACACCTTC	CASIPTATYGYTF	NA	TRBV28	TRBJ1-2	once
TGTGCCAGCCTATCAGCAGTAGAGGGGGTGGGTGAAAAACTGTTTTTT	CASLSAVEGVGEKLFF	NA	TRBV2	TRBJ1-4	NA
TGTGCCAGCAGCCAAGATCCTGGGGGGAAAGGGCCTTGGGGGGCCCAGTACTTC	CASSQDPGGKGPWGAQYF	NA	TRBV4-2	TRBJ2-5	NA
TGTGCCAGTAGTACCCGTTACAATAACTATGGCTACACCTTC	CASSTRYNNYGYTF	NA	TRBV19	TRBJ1-2	NA
TGCAGCGCCGAGTCGGGGGGCGCCGCCGGGGAGCTGTTTTTT	CSAESGGAAGELFF	NA	TRBV29-1	TRBJ2-2	NA
TGTGCCAGCAGCCAAAGGGGCCCGCCCTCTGGAAACACCATATATTTT	CASSQRGPPSGNTIYF	NA	TRBV14	TRBJ1-3	NA
TGCGCCAGCAGCTTGGACAGTCCCTACGAGCAGTACTTC	CASSLDSPYEQYF	NA	TRBV5-1	TRBJ2-7	few
TGTGCCAGCAACTTGATGGCAGGCAGCACAGATACGCAGTATTTT	CASNLMAGSTDTQYF	NA	TRBV5-4	TRBJ2-3	NA
TGTGCCAGCAGTTTTAGCGGGAGAGGGACCGGGGAGCTGTTTTTT	CASSFSGRGTGELFF	TRBD2	TRBV27	TRBJ2-2	NA
TGTGCCAGCAGTTTGCTCAAGGGGTCCTATGGCTACACCTTC	CASSLLKGSYGYTF	NA	TRBV28	TRBJ1-2	once
TGTGCCACCGTCCAGTACAATGAGCAGTTCTTC	CATVQYNEQFF	NA	TRBV10-3	TRBJ2-1	NA
TGTGCCAGCAGCTCAGGACTAGCGGCAGGGAATGAGCAGTTCTTC	CASSSGLAAGNEQFF	TRBD2	TRBV7-9	TRBJ2-1	NA
TGTGCCACTAGAAGCGGGATCGTAAGCACCGGGGAGCTGTTTTTT	CATRSGIVSTGELFF	TRBD2	TRBV19	TRBJ2-2	NA